This TCR beta chain was observed in a study of OX40 agonist ivuxolimab in advanced cancers. Broader study findings: In CD8+ T cells, expanded clones were on average more numerous than in CD4+.

Trimming took 5 bases from V and 5 from J, leaving 15 bases between them. Germline lookup yields CDR1 SEHNR and CDR2 FQNEAQ (reference sequence). This CDR3 is built from 14 residues. On this clone itself: No antigen is known for it.

Libraries were prepared by immunoSEQ multiplex PCR; TCRdb keeps only in-frame clonotypes and omits some of them. The data hold about 110,000 clones, with approximately 89% observed a single time. This material consisted of CD4+ or CD8+ T cells sorted from blood, taken in a trial of the OX40 agonist ivuxolimab. The sequence was collected from an adult with an advanced solid tumor such as melanoma, head and neck, liver or kidney cancer. The J gene is TRBJ2-5, the V gene TRBV7-9, with a possible D match to TRBD2 (5 bases). The CDR3 DNA sequence: TGTGCCAGCAGCCCAGAGGGTGGTCTGGAGACCCAGTACTTC. This codes for CASSPEGGLETQYF.